This T cell receptor (beta chain) was found in a study of identical twins. Broader study findings: Sequences that were out-of-frame, alpha and twin-shared displayed an excess of low generation probability.

This CDR3 spans 13 amino acids. Trimming removed 4 bases at V and 9 bases at J, with 13 bases between. A universal primer site was added by template switching, and unique molecular identifiers were carried by the cDNA. TCRdb fed the 5' RACE reads into MiXCR, producing one record per CDR3 protein. The table has hundreds of thousands of distinct CDR3 sequences, approximately 6.1% seen once. In its sample, this clonotype was seen many times. Its antigen remains unknown. The chain carries TRBV12-3 or TRBV12-4 and TRBJ2-1, with a possible D match to TRBD2 (5 bases). Sequencing input: naive T cells sorted from blood. The receptor comes from a man aged 18 to 30 in good health. This chain's CDR3 is CASSSELRGEQFF. The CDR3 DNA reads as TGTGCCAGCAGTTCGGAGCTCCGGGGTGAGCAGTTCTTC.